These T cell receptor beta chains were read from a single sample in a study of T cells after yellow fever vaccination. TCRdb redid the calling of the 5' RACE reads with MiXCR, one entry per CDR3 protein. Of hundreds of thousands of distinct CDR3 sequences listed, less than 15% are singletons. The specimen was PBMCs, collected on the day of the yellow fever booster vaccination. These receptor sequences come from a man younger than 40 who received the YFV17D yellow fever vaccine. Each CDR3 is given with its conserved first and last residue. Each record gives: D gene, clone size, V gene, J gene, CDR3 DNA, CDR3 protein. A D gene is named only where the DNA matches it firmly. The size entry is marked missing in some rows and otherwise reads once, few, many or a size class.

>-|-|TRBV18|TRBJ2-7
TGTGCCAGCTCACCACCGGGAAGCCGGGACGAGCAGTACTTC
CASSPPGSRDEQYF
>-|many|TRBV5-8|TRBJ1-1
TGTGCCAGCAGCTGGACGGGGGACACTGAAGCTTTCTTT
CASSWTGDTEAFF
>TRBD1|-|TRBV12-3/TRBV12-4|TRBJ2-7
TGTGCCAGCAGCCGGGACAGGGCGTTCTCCTACGAGCAGTACTTC
CASSRDRAFSYEQYF
>-|-|TRBV5-6|TRBJ2-7
TGTGCCAGCAACCGCGAGGGGCTTGCTTCAGAGCAGTACTTC
CASNREGLASEQYF
>TRBD2|-|TRBV29-1|TRBJ2-4
TGCAGCGCCCGGGACTATGCCAAAAACATTCAGTACTTC
CSARDYAKNIQYF
>TRBD2|-|TRBV5-6|TRBJ2-5
TGTGCCAGCAGCTACCACCCCGGGGGGGGTGTGGAGACCCAGTACTTC
CASSYHPGGGVETQYF
>-|few|TRBV6-5|TRBJ2-7
TGTGCCAGCAGTTACTCGATGCAGGTCGGCTACGAGCAGTACTTC
CASSYSMQVGYEQYF
>TRBD2|-|TRBV19|TRBJ2-1
TGTGCCAGTAGCTACCTTCCTAGATTGCGGGAGAACATCGTTGAGCAGTTCTTC
CASSYLPRLRENIVEQFF
>-|few|TRBV20-1|TRBJ2-3
TGCAGTGTTGTGTCTGGCACAGATACGCAGTATTTT
CSVVSGTDTQYF
>TRBD1|few|TRBV23-1|TRBJ2-2
TGCGCCAGCAGTCAATCTCTGGAGGGTGAACAGGGGGCGATCCACGGGGAGCTGTTTTTT
CASSQSLEGEQGAIHGELFF
>-|-|TRBV4-1|TRBJ2-3
TGCGCCAGCAGTTTCCCCGGAGGGAGAGGCACAGATACGCAGTATTTT
CASSFPGGRGTDTQYF
>-|-|TRBV3-1|TRBJ2-7
TGTGCCAGCAGTGAAGCGAGCGCCCACGAGCAGTACTTC
CASSEASAHEQYF
>TRBD2|many|TRBV20-1|TRBJ2-3
TGCAGTGCTAGTTCGGGACTAGCATCCGATACGCAGTATTTT
CSASSGLASDTQYF
>-|-|TRBV5-1|TRBJ2-6
TGCGCCAGCAGCTTGGACACGACTGGGGGCGTATCTGGGGCCAACGTCCTGACTTTC
CASSLDTTGGVSGANVLTF
>-|few|TRBV7-2|TRBJ2-3
TGTGCCAGCAGCTTAGAAGTAGTTGTCGGCACAGATACGCAGTATTTT
CASSLEVVVGTDTQYF
>-|-|TRBV12-3/TRBV12-4|TRBJ2-7
TGTGCCAGCAGTCTTTCGTATAGGGACGGCGAGCAGTACTTC
CASSLSYRDGEQYF
>-|-|TRBV25-1|TRBJ2-2
TGTGCCAGCAGTGAGGGTCCGGCCGGGGAGCTGTTTTTT
CASSEGPAGELFF
>-|-|TRBV12-3/TRBV12-4|TRBJ2-5
TGTGCCAGCAGCCGAAGGGCAGTTGGGCAAGAGACCCAGTACTTC
CASSRRAVGQETQYF
>TRBD2|-|TRBV11-2|TRBJ2-7
TGTGCCAGCAGCTTAGAACTAGCGGGAGGCCCCTACGAGCAGTACTTC
CASSLELAGGPYEQYF
>TRBD1|-|TRBV18|TRBJ1-2
TGTGCCAGCTCAGCGACAGGGGGCTATGGCTACACCTTC
CASSATGGYGYTF
>-|-|TRBV29-1|TRBJ2-7
TGCAGCGCCCGGGGGCAGGAAAGCGGGTACGAGCAGTACTTC
CSARGQESGYEQYF
>-|-|TRBV20-1|TRBJ1-3
TGCAGTGCTTCGGCCCTCTCTGGAAACACCATATATTTT
CSASALSGNTIYF
>-|-|TRBV20-1|TRBJ2-3
TGCAGTGCTGGCATTACTAGCACAGATACGCAGTATTTT
CSAGITSTDTQYF
>-|few|TRBV19|TRBJ1-1
TGTGCCAGTAGTCGGAGGAACACTGAAGCTTTCTTT
CASSRRNTEAFF
>-|many|TRBV27|TRBJ2-7
TGTGCCAGCAGTTTAAGGGTCACATCTTACGAGCAGTACTTC
CASSLRVTSYEQYF
>TRBD2|few|TRBV20-1|TRBJ2-3
TGCAGTGCACCGGGACTAGCTTTCCGCACAGATACGCAGTATTTT
CSAPGLAFRTDTQYF
>TRBD2|many|TRBV2|TRBJ2-1
TGTGCCAGCAAATCTCCGGGAGGGGGAACCTACAATGAGCAGTTCTTC
CASKSPGGGTYNEQFF
>-|-|TRBV20-1|TRBJ2-3
TGCAGTGCCGCCACCGGGACCCTGGATACGCAGTATTTT
CSAATGTLDTQYF
>-|few|TRBV19|TRBJ2-2
TGTGCCAGTAGAAAGGCAACCGGGGAGCTGTTTTTT
CASRKATGELFF
>-|-|TRBV6-1|TRBJ2-2
TGTGCCAGCAGTCCAGAGGCCCTCGGACGCTTGTTTTTT
CASSPEALGRLFF
>-|few|TRBV12-3/TRBV12-4|TRBJ2-2
TGTGCCAGCAGCCCTGGGTTAGTCACCGGGGAGCTGTTTTTT
CASSPGLVTGELFF
>-|few|TRBV6-5|TRBJ1-1
TGTGCCAGCAGTTCTCGACAGTATTTGAAAGCTTTCTTT
CASSSRQYLKAFF
>-|-|TRBV7-2|TRBJ2-3
TGTGCCAGCAAGGGGGGTAAGGGAAGTGGTACGCAGTATTTT
CASKGGKGSGTQYF
>TRBD1|-|TRBV12-3/TRBV12-4|TRBJ1-2
TGTGCCAGCAGTTTAGCCCCCTACAGGGGCGGCTACACCTTC
CASSLAPYRGGYTF
>-|few|TRBV5-6|TRBJ2-3
TGTGCCAGCAGCTTCGAAGGACTCGGCACAGATACGCAGTATTTT
CASSFEGLGTDTQYF
>-|-|TRBV6-5|TRBJ2-2
TGTGCCAGCAGTTCCAGAGCCGGCGGGGAGCTGTTTTTT
CASSSRAGGELFF
>TRBD1|few|TRBV20-1|TRBJ2-7
TGCAGTGCCAGCATCGGGACAGGGGACTACGAGCAGTACTTC
CSASIGTGDYEQYF
>-|few|TRBV12-3/TRBV12-4|TRBJ2-5
TGTGCCAGCAGTTTGGCCGGGAGTGGGGAGACCCAGTACTTC
CASSLAGSGETQYF
>TRBD2|-|TRBV6-1|TRBJ2-3
TGTGCCAGCGGCCGCCAGCGGGGGACCACAGATACGCAGTATTTT
CASGRQRGTTDTQYF
>TRBD2|-|TRBV6-2/TRBV6-3|TRBJ2-1
TGTGCCAGCAGTTACCGGCGGGAGTATGGAAATGAGCAGTTCTTC
CASSYRREYGNEQFF
>-|-|TRBV7-7|TRBJ2-2
TGTGCCAGCAGCTTAACGTACGGGGAGCTGTTTTTT
CASSLTYGELFF
>-|-|TRBV6-2/TRBV6-3|TRBJ1-2
TGTGCCAGCAGTTACCCGCTCGACGGGAACTATGGCTACACCTTC
CASSYPLDGNYGYTF
>-|-|TRBV20-1|TRBJ2-1
TGCAGTGCTAGAGCTAGCGTGAGGTTGGGGAATGAGCAGTTCTTC
CSARASVRLGNEQFF
>-|few|TRBV7-8|TRBJ2-5
TGTGCCAGCAGCCCTGTCTCCGGGGCGGAGACCCAGTACTTC
CASSPVSGAETQYF
>-|-|TRBV7-2|TRBJ1-6
TGTGCCAGCAGTAGTTTCAGGTTTACTACTTCACCCCTCCACTTT
CASSSFRFTTSPLHF